Given below is one T cell receptor beta chain in context. This clonotype was observed a handful of times. What this receptor recognizes is not known. The sample holds no much larger clone one base away, and base qualities are not on file. Inclusive of the bounding cysteine and phenylalanine, the CDR3 is 15 residues long. Just the 45-base CDR3 DNA is kept, in frame starting at base 1. For CDR1 and CDR2, the germline V gene (reference sequence) lists LGHDT and YNNKEL. Unmatched junction bases come to 16, with V trimmed by 4 bases and J by 13 bases. The entry originates in a study of T cells of healthy individuals (dated by TCRdb to between 2017 and 2018). Library generation was performed with 5' RACE. Data came from an Illumina MiSeq. Starting from the raw public reads, TCRdb applied fastp trimming at Q25, assembled clones with MiXCR and retained in-frame beta chains. Entries are consolidated by CDR3 protein sequence, retaining the most common genes and DNA. The sample has 53,000 or so distinct CDR3 sequences on record, roughly 15% of them singletons. The ten top clones hold 16% of the sample.

This clonotype was sampled from a human donor in good health. In this chain, TRBV3-1 is recombined with TRBJ1-2; TRBD1 aligns with 9 central bases. The DNA reads as follows: TGTGCCAGCAGCCTCGTCCATCGGACAGGGGCGCTTATCACCTTC. Its coded protein is CASSLVHRTGALITF. The full variable domain, completed from the reference TRBV3-1 and TRBJ1-2 proteins outside the CDR3, reads DTAVSQTPKYLVTQMGNDKSIKCEQNLGHDTMYWYKQDSKKFLKIMFSYNNKELIINETVPNRFSPKSPDKAHLNLHINSLELGDSAVYFCASSLVHRTGALITFGSGTRLTVV.